This TCR beta chain was identified during a study of CD8+CD57+ T cells in acquired aplastic anemia. Looking at the study overall: Recorded DNA amounts for sorted CD4+ and CD8+ cells had an average of approximately 3 ug.

The TCR beta profiling, which covered VDJ combination and CDR3 sequence, was carried out using genomic DNA as the template. TCRdb reprocessed the reads with MiXCR, giving one entry per CDR3 protein. The sample includes fewer than 250,000 distinct CDR3 sequences, more than 40% of them seen just once. Patients sequenced had flow cytometry evidence of CD8+CD57+ cell expansion. All participating patients were living with severe acquired aplastic anemia. This clonotype was picked up many times. Its antigen is still unknown. Notes on the study in general: Significant differences in CD8+ Simpson's diversity were not observed between patients and controls. Comparison of patients with controls identified some 29 shared CD8+ CDR3 sequences.

Input material: sorted CD4+, CD8+, or CD8+CD57+ T cells (not recorded which) from PBMCs. This clonotype was obtained from a human donor with aplastic anemia.

As DNA, the CDR3 is TGTGCCAGCAGCCAAGGGTTTGTTGAAGCTTTCTTT. Amino acid sequence: CASSQGFVEAFF. V usage is TRBV7-9 and J usage is TRBJ1-1; D is undetermined. V lost 5 bases and J 7 bases, leaving 11 bases between the germline ends. The CDR3 totals 12 residues. Looked up from germline, CDR1 is SEHNR and CDR2 is FQNEAQ (reference sequence).